This T cell receptor (beta chain) is drawn from a study of cytotoxic CD8 clonotypes in ibrutinib-treated CLL. The protocol was immunoSEQ multiplex PCR, while the TCRdb copy is restricted to in-frame clones and leaves out a portion. Found here are tens of thousands of clones, more than 60% of them singletons; the top ten hold around 5.8%. Germline assignment: CDR1 MNHNY and CDR2 SVGAGI (reference sequence). Trimming removed 5 bases from V and 4 bases from J; junction bases left unmatched: 9. CDR3 size: 15 residues. Specimen: PBMCs, collected after 12 months of ibrutinib treatment. The rearrangement uses TRBV6-6 and TRBJ1-2; 8 bases line up with TRBD1. The clonotype comes from a human donor with chronic lymphocytic leukemia. Here the CDR3 reads CASSPSGGRRYGYTF. As DNA, the CDR3 is TGTGCCAGCAGTCCCTCAGGGGGCAGGCGCTATGGCTACACCTTC.